Below are 31 T cell receptor beta chains sequenced from a single sample in a study of CD8 T cells in Susac syndrome. Roughly 0.5 to 1 ug RNA was reverse transcribed with random hexamers. TCRdb fed the immunoSEQ multiplex PCR reads into MiXCR, producing one record per CDR3 protein. This sample carries 110,000 to 150,000 distinct CDR3 sequences, 90% to 96% of them seen once, and the ten largest clones take around 0.08%. Sequencing was carried out using CD4+ T cells from PBMCs. These receptors were obtained from a human donor with Susac syndrome.

This chain joins TRBV3-1 and TRBJ1-3; no reliable D call. The CDR3 runs to 13 residues. Trimming cost V 3 bases and J 5 bases, with 8 bases left between them. Germline CDR1 LGHDT, CDR2 YNNKEL (reference sequence). The CDR3 spells CASSQQIRNTIYF. The DNA for the CDR3 is TGTGCCAGCAGCCAGCAGATCCGAAACACCATATATTTT.

The J gene is TRBJ1-2, the V gene TRBV27; D is unresolved. Germline V gene sequence: CDR1 MNHEY, CDR2 SMNVEV (reference sequence). The V gene lost 6 bases and the J gene lost 2 bases, with 7 bases spanning the gap. The CDR3 spans 12 residues. This CDR3 reads CASSPDNYGYTF. CDR3 nucleotides: TGTGCCAGCAGCCCCGACAACTATGGCTACACCTTC.

The chain recombines TRBV12-3 or TRBV12-4 with TRBJ1-6; 7 nucleotides line up with TRBD1. The V gene end was trimmed by 6 bases and the J gene end by 3 bases; junction bases not matched to a gene: 5. There are 15 residues in the CDR3. The CDR3 reads CASSPDRDYNSPLHF. The CDR3 coding sequence is TGTGCCAGCAGCCCCGACAGGGACTATAATTCACCCCTCCACTTT.

The chain recombines TRBV25-1 with TRBJ2-7; the D is unclear. CDR1 MGHDK and CDR2 SYGVNS come from the germline V gene. V was clipped by 3 bases and J by 5 bases, with 8 bases between them. The CDR3 length is 12 residues. This CDR3 is CASSEGYNEQYF. CDR3 nucleotides: TGTGCCAGCAGTGAGGGTTACAACGAGCAGTACTTC.

The J gene is TRBJ2-3, the V gene TRBV14; the match to TRBD2 covers 9 bases. J gave up 8 bases and V 5 bases, and 14 bases lay outside the gene matches. The CDR3 spans 16 residues. Germline assignment: CDR1 SGHDN and CDR2 FVKESK. CDR3 residues: CASSRIAGDTLGTQYF. For the CDR3, the DNA is TGTGCCAGCAGCAGAATAGCGGGAGACACCCTTGGTACGCAGTATTTT.

The V gene is TRBV9, the J gene TRBJ2-7, with a possible D match to TRBD2 (5 bases). The CDR3 contains 13 residues. Germline V lookup: CDR1 SGDLS, CDR2 YYNGEE. V lost 3 bases to trimming and J lost 4 bases, with 11 bases between them. The CDR3 is CASSAVEGYEQYF. CDR3 DNA sequence: TGTGCCAGCAGCGCGGTTGAGGGATACGAGCAGTACTTC.

The V call is TRBV20-1, the J call TRBJ1-1; D is unresolved. The CDR3 covers 15 residues. Trimming left V 4 bases short and J 4 bases short, with 19 bases between. Germline CDR1 is DFQATT and CDR2 is SNEGSKA (reference sequence). Here the CDR3 reads CSATPGWARSTEAFF. CDR3 coding DNA: TGCAGTGCTACGCCGGGGTGGGCCCGGAGCACTGAAGCTTTCTTT.

This clonotype was observed a handful of times. The gene calls are TRBV6-5 and TRBJ1-2, with a possible D match to TRBD1 (6 bases). Germline V gene lookup returns CDR1 MNHEY and CDR2 SVGAGI. The V and J ends lost 7 bases and 4 bases respectively, with 16 bases between them. The CDR3 loop spans 14 amino acids. The CDR3 reads CASTSGTMGYGYTF. The CDR3 region has the DNA TGTGCCAGCACTTCAGGGACAATGGGCTATGGCTACACCTTC.

This clonotype was seen just once. The chain couples TRBV29-1 to TRBJ2-3; the match to TRBD2 covers 13 bases. Looked up from germline, CDR1 is SQVTM and CDR2 is ANQGSEA. After removal of 6 bases from V and 6 bases from J, the junction contained 6 bases not matched to a gene. This CDR3 region has 14 residues. CDR3 DNA sequence: TGCAGCGTCCGGACTAGCGGGAGCATCGATACGCAGTATTTT. Protein: CSVRTSGSIDTQYF.

The genes are TRBV4-2 and TRBJ2-1, with 8 positions matching TRBD2. Looked up from germline, CDR1 is LGHNA and CDR2 is YNFKEQ. The junction had 8 bases not matched to a gene; V was cut back by 0 bases and J by 7 bases. The CDR3 runs to 16 residues. CDR3 region: CASSQDHGRAWNEQFF. The CDR3 nucleotides read TGTGCCAGCAGCCAAGATCACGGGAGGGCCTGGAATGAGCAGTTCTTC.

In nucleotides, the CDR3 is TGTGCCAGCAGCTTACAAGGGACAGGGTCCCACGAGCAGTACTTC. This encodes CASSLQGTGSHEQYF. The genes are TRBV7-2 and TRBJ2-7; 9 bases fit TRBD1. This CDR3 contains 15 residues. The ends lost 2 bases at V and 5 bases at J; junction bases unmatched: 7. CDR1 and CDR2 (germline): SGHTA, FQGNSA.

The gene calls are TRBV20-1 and TRBJ2-1, with a possible D match to TRBD2 (5 bases). V was trimmed by 3 bases and J by 8 bases, leaving 17 bases between them. Germline values: CDR1 DFQATT, CDR2 SNEGSKA (reference sequence). This CDR3 has 14 amino acids. The CDR3 reads CSASVSGKRDEQFF. The CDR3 DNA is TGCAGTGCTAGTGTCAGCGGAAAGAGGGATGAGCAGTTCTTC.

This sequence joins TRBV10-3 and TRBJ2-5; 7 bases align to TRBD2. The germline gives CDR1 ENHRY, CDR2 SYGVKD. The CDR3 extends over 15 amino acids. V shed 0 bases and J 5 bases; nucleotides not matched to a gene: 6. Here the CDR3 reads CAISESLANSETQYF. The DNA for the CDR3 is TGTGCCATCAGTGAGTCACTAGCGAATTCGGAGACCCAGTACTTC.

The V and J genes are TRBV4-1 and TRBJ2-3; 10 bases agree with TRBD2. In germline, CDR1 is MGHRA, CDR2 YSYEKL. This CDR3 region has 17 residues. V dropped 3 bases and J dropped 1; count of bases not matched to a gene: 7. This CDR3 is CASSHSSSGGRTDTQYF. As DNA, the CDR3 is TGCGCCAGCAGCCACAGTTCTAGCGGGGGTCGCACAGATACGCAGTATTTT.

J is TRBJ1-2 and V is TRBV7-9; D gene ambiguous. The CDR3 runs 12 residues. Trimming removed 8 bases at V and 4 bases at J, with 11 bases between. Germline V gives CDR1 SEHNR, CDR2 FQNEAQ (reference sequence). The DNA for the CDR3 is TGTGCCAGCGGTCGGGAAGGCTATGGCTACACCTTC. Amino acids: CASGREGYGYTF.

V and J are TRBV29-1 and TRBJ2-7; TRBD1 aligns across 12 bases. This CDR3 comprises 13 residues. With V trimmed by 4 bases and J by 6 bases, 4 bases remained unmatched. The germline gives CDR1 SQVTM, CDR2 ANQGSEA. The CDR3 DNA follows: TGCAGCGTTGCAGGGACAGGGGGCGCCGAGCAGTACTTC. It is translated as CSVAGTGGAEQYF.

The chain uses TRBV7-2 and TRBJ2-5; 8 positions match TRBD1. The CDR3 spans 16 residues. Trimming removed 5 bases from V and 5 bases from J; junction bases left unmatched: 13. CDR1 and CDR2 (germline): SGHTA, FQGNSA. The CDR3 protein is CASSLIRTGSGETQYF. CDR3 nucleotides: TGTGCCAGCAGCCTTATTAGGACAGGGTCGGGGGAGACCCAGTACTTC.

This chain connects TRBV20-1 to TRBJ2-7; D not resolved. CDR1 and CDR2 from the germline V gene are DFQATT and SNEGSKA (reference sequence). V lost 3 bases, J lost 0 bases, and 9 bases lay in between. The CDR3 is 13 residues long. CDR3 DNA: TGCAGTGCTAGTTCGGGCTTCTCCTACGAGCAGTACTTC. Translating it yields CSASSGFSYEQYF.

The chain employs TRBV20-1 and TRBJ1-4; possibly TRBD1 for D (5 bases). The CDR3 runs 11 residues. Germline CDR1 DFQATT, CDR2 SNEGSKA (reference sequence). Trimming pared 7 bases from V and 7 bases from J, leaving 10 bases between. CDR3 DNA: TGCAGTGGGGGGAAGGCTGAAAAACTGTTTTTT. It yields the protein CSGGKAEKLFF.

The genes are TRBV2 and TRBJ2-1; possible D gene TRBD1, 5 bases. Germline V gene lookup returns CDR1 SNHLY and CDR2 FYNNEI. V lost 2 bases and J lost 3, with 11 bases in between. This CDR3 spans 15 amino acids. CDR3 sequence reads: CASSEIQGGYNEQFF. The CDR3 region has the DNA TGTGCCAGCAGTGAAATCCAGGGTGGCTACAATGAGCAGTTCTTC.

V and J are TRBV14 and TRBJ1-1, with 7 bases matching TRBD1. In germline, CDR1 is SGHDN, CDR2 FVKESK. The V and J ends lost 6 bases and 0 bases, in that order; junction bases with no gene match: 10. The CDR3 loop spans 16 amino acids. DNA for the CDR3: TGTGCCAGCAGAACGACAGGGTCGAATATGAACACTGAAGCTTTCTTT. It specifies CASRTTGSNMNTEAFF.

The chain employs TRBV20-1 and TRBJ2-3; 9 bases are shared with TRBD1. This CDR3 spans 12 amino acids. Germline V gives CDR1 DFQATT, CDR2 SNEGSKA (reference sequence). V trimming: 4 bases; J trimming: 8 bases; junction bases outside the gene matches: 4. The CDR3 DNA sequence: TGCAGTGCTAAACAGGGGGCTAGTACGCAGTATTTT. Protein product: CSAKQGASTQYF.

V and J are TRBV20-1 and TRBJ1-4, with 7 positions matching TRBD1. The germline V gene encodes CDR1 DFQATT and CDR2 SNEGSKA (reference sequence). V lost 6 bases to trimming and J lost 3 bases; unmatched junction nucleotides: 13. CDR3 length equals 16 residues. The CDR3 here is CSARPTGSSANEKLFF. CDR3 coding DNA: TGCAGTGCAAGACCGACAGGGTCGTCTGCTAATGAAAAACTGTTTTTT.

CDR3 protein: CASRPNLGAGGNKDEQYF. CDR3 bases: TGTGCCAGCAGACCAAACTTAGGAGCGGGAGGAAATAAGGACGAGCAGTACTTC. V usage is TRBV12-3 or TRBV12-4 and J usage is TRBJ2-7; 9 bases fit TRBD2. The CDR3 sequence is 18 residues long. V was pared by 6 bases and J by 5 bases, with 20 bases of the junction left unmatched.

The J gene is TRBJ1-5, the V gene TRBV7-9; 7 bases are a match to TRBD1. Germline values: CDR1 SEHNR, CDR2 FQNEAQ (reference sequence). The CDR3 totals 14 residues. V was clipped by 5 bases and J by 4 bases; unmatched bases: 5. The CDR3 loop is CASSTTDRNQPQHF. The CDR3 region has the DNA TGTGCCAGCAGCACCACGGACAGGAATCAGCCCCAGCATTTT.

This chain links TRBV11-2 with TRBJ1-2; D gene uncertain. Trimming shortened V by 1 base and J by 9 bases, and 12 bases separated the two germline ends. This CDR3 spans 13 amino acids. CDR1 is SGHAT and CDR2 is FQNNGV in the germline V gene. In DNA form, the CDR3 reads TGTGCCAGCAGCTTAGCCGGGAGTCATCGCTACACCTTC. This gives the protein CASSLAGSHRYTF. Full variable domain (missing parts from reference TRBV11-2 and TRBJ1-2): EAGVAQSPRYKIIEKRQSVAFWCNPISGHATLYWYQQILGQGPKLLIQFQNNGVVDDSQLPKDRFSAERLKGVDSTLKIQPAKLEDSAVYLCASSLAGSHRYTFGSGTRLTVV.

The chain carries TRBV5-1 and TRBJ2-7; possibly TRBD2 for D (6 bases). The CDR3 covers 14 residues. V was pared by 7 bases and J by 7 bases, with 21 bases between. Per the germline V gene, CDR1 is SGHRS and CDR2 is YFSETQ. CDR3 nucleotides: TGCGCCAGCTCATCCGGGACTGCCCTGGGAGAGCAGTACTTC. The encoded protein is CASSSGTALGEQYF.

This rearrangement joins TRBV12-3 or TRBV12-4 to TRBJ2-5; a possible D gene is TRBD1 (5 bases). This CDR3 is 12 amino acids long. With 6 bases removed from V and 4 bases from J, the gap between germline ends came to 9 bases. The CDR3 loop reads CASSERGETQYF. The CDR3 bases are TGTGCCAGCAGCGAAAGGGGAGAGACCCAGTACTTC.

The rearrangement uses TRBV28 and TRBJ2-5; D is ambiguous. Per germline, CDR1 MDHEN and CDR2 SYDVKM. V shed 7 bases and J shed 5 bases, with 8 bases lying between them. This CDR3 comprises 11 residues. CDR3 loop: CASTIGETQYF. The CDR3, as DNA: TGTGCCAGCACCATTGGGGAGACCCAGTACTTC.

This clonotype showed up just once. The chain links TRBV2 to TRBJ2-6; 9 positions match TRBD1. Losses at the gene ends were 4 bases for V and 2 bases for J; bases not matched to a gene: 6. Germline-derived CDR1 and CDR2 are SNHLY and FYNNEI. The CDR3 has 17 amino acids. This chain's CDR3 is CASSVRGQGAGANVLTF. The CDR3, as DNA: TGTGCCAGCAGTGTCCGGGGACAGGGCGCTGGGGCCAACGTCCTGACTTTC.

There are a few counts of this clonotype. The chain links TRBV29-1 to TRBJ1-4; the match to TRBD1 covers 9 bases. This CDR3 is 13 amino acids long. The V gene's germline CDR1 is SQVTM and CDR2 ANQGSEA. The V gene end was trimmed by 4 bases and the J gene end by 7 bases; junction bases not matched to a gene: 4. The CDR3 nucleotides read TGCAGCGTTGCTAGGGACAGGGCTGAAAAACTGTTTTTT. Translation gives CSVARDRAEKLFF.